A single TCR beta chain is shown here with its context. An end of the junction does not agree with germline; a read error may underlie this. The data derive from a study of control samples from healthy donors and cancer patients. The data were produced by immunoSEQ multiplex PCR, yet TCRdb's version contains in-frame clones alone and is incomplete. The top ten clones hold about 15% of a sample with about 75,000 clones, roughly 82% of them seen once. Material: blood. The sequence was obtained from a man aged 45-60 years in good health.

The CDR3 DNA is TGTGCCAGCAGAGAAGCTTACGAGCAGTACTTC. As protein: CASREAYEQYF. This rearrangement joins TRBV6-1 to TRBJ2-7; the D is unclear. The CDR3 runs 11 residues. Germline V gene lookup returns CDR1 MNHNS and CDR2 SASEGT.